The present entry profiles one T cell receptor beta chain with its context. The entry originates in a study of shared clonotypes between healthy human individuals. Cells designated naive CD8 were CD45RO-negative and were positively selected for CCR7, with terminally differentiated effector memory CD45RA+ cells excluded. The repertoire was sequenced with immunoSEQ multiplex PCR; TCRdb's copy has only in-frame clones and lacks some. The sample holds 750,000 to 1,000,000 clones; about 92% are singletons and the top ten take around 24%. This CDR3 is 13 amino acids long. Trimming took off 6 bases at V and 2 bases at J, with 11 bases between the two ends. Per germline, CDR1 MNHEY and CDR2 SMNVEV (reference sequence).

The chain combines TRBV27 with TRBJ2-7; D not certain. The clonotype was recovered from a man aged 25 to 40 in good health. What was sequenced was naive CD8+ T cells sorted from blood. The CDR3 nucleotides are TGTGCCAGCAGGCCCCTCACCCCCTACGAGCAGTACTTC. The encoded protein is CASRPLTPYEQYF.